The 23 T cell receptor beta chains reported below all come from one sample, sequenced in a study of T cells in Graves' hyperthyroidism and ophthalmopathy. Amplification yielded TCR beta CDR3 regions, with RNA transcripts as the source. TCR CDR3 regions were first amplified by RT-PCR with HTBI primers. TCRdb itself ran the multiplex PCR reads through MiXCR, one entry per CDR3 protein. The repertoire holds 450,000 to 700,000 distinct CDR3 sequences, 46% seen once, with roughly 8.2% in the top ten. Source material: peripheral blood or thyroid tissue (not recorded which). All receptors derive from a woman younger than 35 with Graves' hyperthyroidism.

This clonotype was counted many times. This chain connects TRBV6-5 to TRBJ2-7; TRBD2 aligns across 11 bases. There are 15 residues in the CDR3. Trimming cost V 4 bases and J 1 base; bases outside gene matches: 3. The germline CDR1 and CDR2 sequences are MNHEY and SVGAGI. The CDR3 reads CASSSTSGMSYEQYF. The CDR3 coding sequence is TGTGCCAGCAGTTCGACTAGCGGGATGTCCTACGAGCAGTACTTC.

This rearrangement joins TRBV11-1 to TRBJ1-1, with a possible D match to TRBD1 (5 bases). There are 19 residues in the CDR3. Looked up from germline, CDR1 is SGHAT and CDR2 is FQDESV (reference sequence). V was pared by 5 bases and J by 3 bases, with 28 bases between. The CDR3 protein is CASSQALRDSYEQYTEAFF. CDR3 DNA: TGTGCCAGCAGCCAAGCCCTCAGGGACTCCTACGAGCAGTACACTGAAGCTTTCTTT.

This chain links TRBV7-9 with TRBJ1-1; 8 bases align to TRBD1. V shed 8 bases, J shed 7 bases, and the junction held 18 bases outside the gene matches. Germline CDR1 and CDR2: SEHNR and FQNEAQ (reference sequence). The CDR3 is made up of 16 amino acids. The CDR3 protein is CASRGGWADRANEAFF. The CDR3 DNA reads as TGTGCCAGCCGTGGTGGTTGGGCGGACAGGGCTAATGAAGCTTTCTTT.

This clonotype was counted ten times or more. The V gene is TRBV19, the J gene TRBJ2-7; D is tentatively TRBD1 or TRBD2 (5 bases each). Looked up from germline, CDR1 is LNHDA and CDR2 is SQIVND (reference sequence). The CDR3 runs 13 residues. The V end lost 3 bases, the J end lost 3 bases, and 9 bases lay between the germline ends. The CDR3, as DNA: TGTGCCAGTAGTATGGGGGAAGGCTACGAGCAGTACTTC. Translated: CASSMGEGYEQYF.

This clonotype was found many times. CDR3 nucleotide sequence: TGTGCCAGCAGCTTAGGAACTAGCGGGAGTGTCTACGAGCAGTACTTC. It is translated as CASSLGTSGSVYEQYF. The chain has TRBV11-3 and TRBJ2-7; 11 bases map to TRBD2. Germline loops: CDR1 SGHNT, CDR2 YENEEA. Trimming cost V 1 base and J 3 bases; bases outside gene matches: 5. The length of the CDR3 is 16 residues.

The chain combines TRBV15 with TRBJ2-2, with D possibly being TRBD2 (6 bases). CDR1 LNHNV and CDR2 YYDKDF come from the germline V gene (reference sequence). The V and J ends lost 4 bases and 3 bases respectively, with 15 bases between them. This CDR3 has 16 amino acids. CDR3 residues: CATSKRGKVDTGELFF. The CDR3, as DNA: TGTGCCACCAGCAAACGGGGGAAGGTGGACACCGGGGAGCTGTTTTTT.

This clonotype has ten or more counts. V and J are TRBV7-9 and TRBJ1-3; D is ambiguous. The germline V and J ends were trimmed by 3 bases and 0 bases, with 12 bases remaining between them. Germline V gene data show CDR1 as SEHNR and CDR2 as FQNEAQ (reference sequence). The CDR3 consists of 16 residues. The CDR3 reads CASSFIGPSSGNTIYF. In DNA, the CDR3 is TGTGCCAGCAGCTTCATAGGACCGAGCTCTGGAAACACCATATATTTT.

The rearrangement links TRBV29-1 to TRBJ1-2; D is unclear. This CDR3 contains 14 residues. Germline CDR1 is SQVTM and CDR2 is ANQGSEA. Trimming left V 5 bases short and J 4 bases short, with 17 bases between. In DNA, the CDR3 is TGCAGCGTTTTGGGCGGCACCGGGAGCTATGGCTACACCTTC. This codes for CSVLGGTGSYGYTF.

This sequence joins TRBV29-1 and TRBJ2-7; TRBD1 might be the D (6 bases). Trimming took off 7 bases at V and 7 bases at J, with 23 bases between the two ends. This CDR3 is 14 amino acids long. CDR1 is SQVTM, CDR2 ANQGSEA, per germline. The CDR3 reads CSAEGERLGDEQYF. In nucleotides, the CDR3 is TGCAGCGCTGAGGGGGAACGGCTTGGGGATGAGCAGTACTTC.

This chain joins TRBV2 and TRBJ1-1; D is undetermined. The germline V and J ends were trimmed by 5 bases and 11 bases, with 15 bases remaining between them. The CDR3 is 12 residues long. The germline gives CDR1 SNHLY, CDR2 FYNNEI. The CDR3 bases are TGTGCCAGCAGTCCCCGTACGCCCAGGGCTTTCTTT. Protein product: CASSPRTPRAFF.

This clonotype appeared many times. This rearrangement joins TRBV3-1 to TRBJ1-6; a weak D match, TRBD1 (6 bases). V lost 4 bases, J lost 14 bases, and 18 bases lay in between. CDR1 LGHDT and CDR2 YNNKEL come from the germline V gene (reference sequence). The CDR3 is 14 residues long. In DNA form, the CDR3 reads TGTGCCAGCAGCCCCCGGAACAGGGATCTCGCCCTCCACTTT. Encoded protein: CASSPRNRDLALHF.

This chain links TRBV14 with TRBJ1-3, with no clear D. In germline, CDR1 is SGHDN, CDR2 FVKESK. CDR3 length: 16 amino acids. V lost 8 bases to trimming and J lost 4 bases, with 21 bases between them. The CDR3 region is CASSPPSASKGNTIYF. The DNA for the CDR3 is TGTGCCAGCTCACCACCCTCAGCCTCGAAGGGAAACACCATATATTTT. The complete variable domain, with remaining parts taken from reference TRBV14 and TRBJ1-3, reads EAGVTQFPSHSVIEKGQTVTLRCDPISGHDNLYWYRRVMGKEIKFLLHFVKESKQDESGMPNNRFLAERTGGTYSTLKVQPAELEDSGVYFCASSPPSASKGNTIYFGEGSWLTVV.

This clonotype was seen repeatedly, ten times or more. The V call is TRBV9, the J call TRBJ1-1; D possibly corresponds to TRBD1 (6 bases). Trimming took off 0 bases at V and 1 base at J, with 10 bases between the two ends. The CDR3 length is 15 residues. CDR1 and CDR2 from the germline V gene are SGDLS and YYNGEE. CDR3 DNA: TGTGCCAGCAGCGTAGGGGGGACACCGAACACTGAAGCTTTCTTT. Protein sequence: CASSVGGTPNTEAFF.

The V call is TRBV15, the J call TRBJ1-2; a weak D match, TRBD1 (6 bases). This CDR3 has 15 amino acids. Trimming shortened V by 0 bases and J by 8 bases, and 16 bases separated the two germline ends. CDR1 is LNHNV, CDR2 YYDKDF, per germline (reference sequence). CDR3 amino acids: CATSRDRGGEEGYTF. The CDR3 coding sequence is TGTGCCACCAGCAGAGACAGGGGTGGGGAAGAAGGCTACACCTTC. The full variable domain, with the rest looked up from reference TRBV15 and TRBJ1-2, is DAMVIQNPRYQVTQFGKPVTLSCSQTLNHNVMYWYQQKSSQAPKLLFHYYDKDFNNEADTPDNFQSRRPNTSFCFLDIRSPGLGDTAMYLCATSRDRGGEEGYTFGSGTRLTVV.

The CDR3 here is CASSQETGVVKGYTF. CDR3 in DNA: TGCGCCAGCAGCCAAGAGACAGGGGTGGTCAAAGGCTACACCTTC. The genes are TRBV4-1 and TRBJ1-2, with 8 bases aligning to TRBD1. The CDR3 has 15 amino acids. J lost 8 bases, V lost 0 bases, and 8 bases had no gene match. Germline CDR1 MGHRA, CDR2 YSYEKL.

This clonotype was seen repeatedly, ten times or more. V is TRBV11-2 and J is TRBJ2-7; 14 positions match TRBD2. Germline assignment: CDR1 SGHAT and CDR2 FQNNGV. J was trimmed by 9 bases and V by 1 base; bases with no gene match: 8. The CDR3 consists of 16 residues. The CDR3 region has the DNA TGTGCCAGCAGCTTAGGGCCGGGACTAGCGGGAGACGGGCAGTACTTC. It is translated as CASSLGPGLAGDGQYF.

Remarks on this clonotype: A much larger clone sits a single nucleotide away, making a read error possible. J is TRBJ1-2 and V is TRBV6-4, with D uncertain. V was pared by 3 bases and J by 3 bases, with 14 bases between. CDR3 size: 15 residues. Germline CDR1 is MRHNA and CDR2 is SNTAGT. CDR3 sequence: CASSEEPVADYGYTF. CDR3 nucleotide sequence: TGTGCCAGCAGTGAAGAGCCAGTAGCTGACTATGGCTACACCTTC.

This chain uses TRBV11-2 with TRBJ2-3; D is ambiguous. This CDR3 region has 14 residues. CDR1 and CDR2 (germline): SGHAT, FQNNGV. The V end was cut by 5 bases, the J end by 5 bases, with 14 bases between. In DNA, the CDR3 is TGTGCCAGCAGCCCGTATGATGGGATAGATACGCAGTATTTT. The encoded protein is CASSPYDGIDTQYF.

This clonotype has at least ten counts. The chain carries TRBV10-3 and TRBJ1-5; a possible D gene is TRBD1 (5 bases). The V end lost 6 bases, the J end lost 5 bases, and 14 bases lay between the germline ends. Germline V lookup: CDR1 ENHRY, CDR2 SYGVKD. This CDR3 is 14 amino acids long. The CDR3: CAISADREYQPQHF. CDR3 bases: TGTGCCATCAGCGCAGACAGAGAATATCAGCCCCAGCATTTT.

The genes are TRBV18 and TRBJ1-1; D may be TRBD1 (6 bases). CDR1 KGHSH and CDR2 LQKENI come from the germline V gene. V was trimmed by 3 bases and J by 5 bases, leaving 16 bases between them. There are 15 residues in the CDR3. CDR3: CASSPEQGWVTEAFF. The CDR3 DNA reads TGTGCCAGCTCACCGGAACAGGGTTGGGTTACTGAAGCTTTCTTT.

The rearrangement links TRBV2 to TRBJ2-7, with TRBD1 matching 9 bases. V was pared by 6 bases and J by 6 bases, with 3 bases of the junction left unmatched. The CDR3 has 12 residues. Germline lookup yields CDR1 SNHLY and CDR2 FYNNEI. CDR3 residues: CASRDRGGEQYF. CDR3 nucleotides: TGTGCCAGCAGAGACAGGGGGGGCGAGCAGTACTTC.

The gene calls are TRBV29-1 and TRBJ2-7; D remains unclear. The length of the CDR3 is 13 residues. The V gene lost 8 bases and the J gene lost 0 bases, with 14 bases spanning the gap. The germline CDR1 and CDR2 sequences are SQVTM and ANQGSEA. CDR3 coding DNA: TGCAGCAGCCAAGAAGACGCCTCCTACGAGCAGTACTTC. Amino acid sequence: CSSQEDASYEQYF.

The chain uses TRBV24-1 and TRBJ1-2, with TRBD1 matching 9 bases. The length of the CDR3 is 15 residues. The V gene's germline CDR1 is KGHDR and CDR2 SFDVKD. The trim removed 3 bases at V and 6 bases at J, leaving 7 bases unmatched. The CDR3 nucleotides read TGTGCCACCAGTGATACAGGGGGCCGAGTAGATGGCTACACCTTC. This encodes CATSDTGGRVDGYTF.